The rows below give T cell receptor beta chains drawn from one sample of a study of CD8 T cells in ankylosing spondylitis. One entry per CDR3 protein, called by TCRdb with MiXCR from the 5' RACE reads. The sample lists approximately 500,000 distinct CDR3 sequences; roughly 13% were seen once. Source material: blood, either unsorted or a sorted T cell fraction (not recorded which). All receptors come from a male donor with ankylosing spondylitis. CDR3s include the opening cysteine and the closing phenylalanine or tryptophan. D genes are given only for firm matches. Expanded clones are given a class, and other clones once, few, many or no size at all.

.,TRBV20-1,.,TRBJ2-7,CSATGSGVFEQYF,TGCAGTGCTACCGGTTCAGGGGTCTTTGAGCAGTACTTC
.,TRBV9,.,TRBJ1-1,CASSVASRYTEAFF,TGTGCCAGCAGCGTAGCCAGCAGGTACACTGAAGCTTTCTTT
few,TRBV7-2,.,TRBJ2-1,CASSLVASVGNEQFF,TGTGCCAGCAGCTTAGTAGCTAGCGTAGGAAATGAGCAGTTCTTC
few,TRBV5-6,TRBD2,TRBJ2-1,CASSWLAESYNEQFF,TGTGCCAGCAGCTGGCTAGCGGAATCCTACAATGAGCAGTTCTTC
few,TRBV11-2,TRBD1,TRBJ1-1,CASSPWDSEAFF,TGTGCCAGCAGCCCCTGGGACAGTGAAGCTTTCTTT
many,TRBV7-9,.,TRBJ2-1,CASSPRRGSYNEQFF,TGTGCCAGCAGCCCGCGCCGAGGGTCCTACAATGAGCAGTTCTTC
.,TRBV4-1,TRBD2,TRBJ2-3,CASSQEGLAGVADTQYF,TGCGCCAGCAGCCAGGAGGGACTAGCGGGAGTCGCAGATACGCAGTATTTT
.,TRBV3-1,.,TRBJ2-7,CASSQVLAYYEQYF,TGTGCCAGCAGCCAAGTTCTGGCGTACTACGAGCAGTACTTC
.,TRBV28,TRBD1,TRBJ2-7,CASSFADPGQVTYEQYF,TGTGCCAGCAGTTTTGCAGACCCGGGACAGGTAACCTACGAGCAGTACTTC
few,TRBV29-1,.,TRBJ1-1,CSVGPGQSLNTEAFF,TGCAGCGTTGGGCCGGGTCAATCCTTGAACACTGAAGCTTTCTTT
.,TRBV5-1,TRBD1,TRBJ1-4,CASSLGRGINEKLFF,TGCGCCAGCAGCTTGGGCAGGGGGATTAATGAAAAACTGTTTTTT
.,TRBV30,TRBD2,TRBJ2-3,CAWSATDGRTDTQYF,TGTGCCTGGAGTGCCACCGACGGGAGGACAGATACGCAGTATTTT
few,TRBV7-9,.,TRBJ2-7,CASSFAGILTYEQYF,TGTGCCAGCAGCTTTGCTGGGATCCTAACCTACGAGCAGTACTTC
many,TRBV12-3/TRBV12-4,.,TRBJ2-3,CASSLVRNTQYF,TGTGCCAGCAGTCTGGTACGGAATACGCAGTATTTT
few,TRBV2,.,TRBJ2-1,CASKAGNEQFF,TGTGCCAGCAAGGCGGGTAATGAGCAGTTCTTC
few,TRBV25-1,TRBD2,TRBJ2-7,CASSPTSGGSYEQYF,TGTGCCAGCAGTCCTACTAGCGGGGGATCCTACGAGCAGTACTTC
many,TRBV5-1,TRBD2,TRBJ2-1,CASSPAGTSGSNEQFF,TGCGCCAGCAGCCCGGCGGGGACTAGCGGGAGCAATGAGCAGTTCTTC
many,TRBV7-9,.,TRBJ1-4,CASSPPVNEKLFF,TGTGCCAGCAGCCCCCCGGTGAATGAAAAACTGTTTTTT
many,TRBV5-1,.,TRBJ2-2,CASSFLGAGELFF,TGCGCCAGCAGCTTTCTCGGTGCCGGGGAGCTGTTTTTT
few,TRBV7-2,.,TRBJ1-5,CASSPGSRRRQPQHF,TGTGCCAGCAGCCCCGGTTCCAGGAGACGGCAGCCCCAGCATTTT
few,TRBV20-1,TRBD2,TRBJ2-1,CSARHTTSGASYNEQFF,TGCAGTGCTAGACACACGACTAGCGGGGCATCCTACAATGAGCAGTTCTTC
.,TRBV11-2,TRBD2,TRBJ2-5,CASSPREGKSQETQYF,TGTGCCAGCAGCCCCCGGGAGGGAAAGAGTCAAGAGACCCAGTACTTC
.,TRBV3-1,.,TRBJ1-1,CASSHSDVNTEAFF,TGTGCCAGCAGCCATTCGGACGTGAACACTGAAGCTTTCTTT
few,TRBV20-1,.,TRBJ1-3,CSAPDRRLSGNTIYF,TGCAGTGCCCCGGACCGACGACTAAGCGGAAACACCATATATTTT
few,TRBV7-9,.,TRBJ1-1,CASSPDTTSFGAFF,TGTGCCAGCAGCCCGGACACGACATCCTTTGGGGCTTTCTTT
few,TRBV18,.,TRBJ2-5,CASSPSGGREETQYF,TGTGCCAGCTCACCTTCTGGGGGGAGAGAAGAGACCCAGTACTTC
many,TRBV4-2,.,TRBJ2-3,CASSQEIRDTQYF,TGTGCCAGCAGCCAAGAGATCAGAGATACGCAGTATTTT
.,TRBV7-8,.,TRBJ2-3,CASSFLINTDTQYF,TGTGCCAGCAGCTTTCTCATAAACACAGATACGCAGTATTTT
.,TRBV5-1,.,TRBJ2-3,CASSSTTLGTDTQYF,TGCGCCAGCAGTTCGACGACCCTTGGCACAGATACGCAGTATTTT
.,TRBV29-1,.,TRBJ1-1,CSVERDPNTEAFF,TGCAGCGTTGAAAGGGATCCAAACACTGAAGCTTTCTTT
many,TRBV28,.,TRBJ2-1,CASLDYNEQFF,TGTGCCAGTTTAGATTACAATGAGCAGTTCTTC
few,TRBV4-1,TRBD2,TRBJ2-1,CASSQVLAVYNEQFF,TGCGCCAGCAGCCAAGTACTAGCGGTTTACAATGAGCAGTTCTTC
.,TRBV7-9,TRBD1,TRBJ1-4,CASSWTGGSEKLFF,TGTGCCAGCAGCTGGACAGGGGGCTCTGAAAAACTGTTTTTT
few,TRBV3-1,.,TRBJ2-7,CASSRTTYEQYF,TGTGCCAGCAGCCGGACGACCTACGAGCAGTACTTC
few,TRBV20-1,.,TRBJ2-1,CSAKPGLSEQFF,TGCAGTGCTAAACCCGGACTATCGGAGCAGTTCTTC
.,TRBV12-5,TRBD1,TRBJ1-2,CASGTQGAPGTF,TGTGCTAGTGGCACTCAGGGGGCCCCAGGGACCTTC
.,TRBV9,.,TRBJ1-1,CASSAQRGNTEAFF,TGTGCCAGCAGCGCCCAAAGGGGGAACACTGAAGCTTTCTTT
.,TRBV20-1,.,TRBJ2-1,CSARDPKAGEQFF,TGCAGTGCTAGAGATCCTAAGGCGGGTGAGCAGTTCTTC
few,TRBV5-1,TRBD1,TRBJ1-1,CASSSTGPPAFF,TGCGCCAGCAGCTCGACAGGGCCCCCGGCTTTCTTT
many,TRBV5-1,.,TRBJ2-1,CASSLEAYSYNEQFF,TGCGCCAGCAGCTTGGAGGCGTATTCCTACAATGAGCAGTTCTTC
.,TRBV30,TRBD1,TRBJ1-2,CAWSSTRQGTGYTF,TGTGCCTGGAGCAGCACCCGACAGGGCACCGGCTACACCTTC
few,TRBV18,.,TRBJ2-1,CASSPYQGGNEQFF,TGTGCCAGCTCACCGTACCAGGGCGGCAATGAGCAGTTCTTC
.,TRBV19,TRBD1,TRBJ2-1,CASSTDRGNEQFF,TGTGCCAGTAGTACGGACAGGGGGAATGAGCAGTTCTTC
.,TRBV6-2/TRBV6-3,TRBD1,TRBJ2-3,CASSSFGTAIGDTQYF,TGTGCCAGCAGCTCCTTTGGGACAGCAATTGGAGATACGCAGTATTTT
.,TRBV11-3,TRBD2,TRBJ2-3,CASSLVRLAEWDTQYF,TGTGCCAGCAGCTTAGTAAGACTAGCGGAGTGGGATACGCAGTATTTT
many,TRBV27,.,TRBJ1-1,CASSLLQVNTEAFF,TGTGCCAGCAGTTTGTTACAAGTGAACACTGAAGCTTTCTTT
.,TRBV20-1,.,TRBJ2-1,CSASPLAAYNEQFF,TGCAGTGCTAGTCCACTAGCAGCCTACAATGAGCAGTTCTTC
few,TRBV6-1,.,TRBJ1-5,CASSEVWARPIVRNQPQHF,TGTGCCAGCAGTGAAGTGTGGGCAAGACCGATAGTCCGAAATCAGCCCCAGCATTTT
many,TRBV12-3/TRBV12-4,TRBD1,TRBJ1-4,CASSPGTANEKLFF,TGTGCCAGCAGCCCCGGGACAGCTAATGAAAAACTGTTTTTT
.,TRBV20-1,.,TRBJ1-5,CSARQQGSNQPQHF,TGCAGTGCTAGACAACAGGGAAGCAATCAGCCCCAGCATTTT
few,TRBV30,.,TRBJ1-2,CAWSVDRHYGYTF,TGTGCCTGGAGTGTAGACAGGCACTATGGCTACACCTTC
few,TRBV11-2,.,TRBJ1-5,CASSPGHSNQPQHF,TGTGCCAGCAGCCCCGGGCATAGCAATCAGCCCCAGCATTTT
.,TRBV12-3/TRBV12-4,.,TRBJ2-2,CASMRGTSNTGELFF,TGTGCCAGTATGAGGGGGACCTCGAACACCGGGGAGCTGTTTTTT
few,TRBV21-1,.,TRBJ2-5,CASSKIVCETQYF,TGTGCCAGCAGCAAAATCGTCTGCGAGACCCAGTACTTC
few,TRBV7-8,.,TRBJ2-2,CASSRSGTGELFF,TGTGCCAGCAGCCGGTCGGGCACCGGGGAGCTGTTTTTT
few,TRBV5-1,TRBD2,TRBJ2-1,CASSLGTSGRERNEQFF,TGCGCCAGCAGCTTGGGTACTAGCGGGAGGGAGAGAAATGAGCAGTTCTTC
.,TRBV20-1,TRBD1,TRBJ1-4,CSAPRRQGKREKLFF,TGCAGTGCTCCACGAAGACAGGGGAAGCGAGAAAAACTGTTTTTT
.,TRBV4-2,TRBD2,TRBJ2-3,CASSEAGREGPSTDTQYF,TGTGCCAGCAGCGAAGCGGGGAGGGAGGGCCCTAGCACAGATACGCAGTATTTT
many,TRBV7-9,.,TRBJ1-6,CASSRVQGDSSNSPLHF,TGTGCCAGCAGCCGGGTACAGGGAGATTCTTCAAATTCACCCCTCCACTTT
.,TRBV11-3,.,TRBJ2-7,CASSLESGFSYEQYF,TGTGCCAGCAGCTTAGAGAGCGGGTTCTCCTACGAGCAGTACTTC